Below are 11 T cell receptor beta chains sequenced from a single sample in a study of cytomegalovirus exposure and HLA in healthy donors. The primer mix had 60 Vbeta and 13 Jbeta primers. Assay used: immunoSEQ multiplex PCR; TCRdb lists only in-frame clones, some missing. The sample lists roughly 150,000 clones; nearly 80% were seen once. Material for sequencing was PBMCs. Every receptor here comes from a male donor in good health and CMV-seronegative.

Comments on this clone: The junction shows a germline mismatch at one end, possibly a read error. The chain joins TRBV18 to TRBJ1-3; 9 nucleotides line up with TRBD1. This CDR3 is built from 13 residues. The germline V gene has CDR1 KGHSH and CDR2 LQKENI. CDR3 loop: CASSPRTSDRGDF. Written as DNA, the CDR3 is TGTGCCAGCTCACCACGTACATCGGACAGGGGAGATTTT.

The gene calls are TRBV7-7 and TRBJ2-1, with a possible D match to TRBD1 (5 bases). Looked up from germline, CDR1 is SSHAT and CDR2 is FNYEAQ (reference sequence). The germline V and J ends were trimmed by 5 bases and 4 bases, with 12 bases remaining between them. The CDR3 runs to 14 residues. DNA of the CDR3: TGTGCCAGCAGCCCCAGAGACAGATACAATGAGCAGTTCTTC. Protein sequence: CASSPRDRYNEQFF.

CDR3 region: CASSYPGTGFYGYTF. CDR3 nucleotides: TGTGCCAGCAGCTATCCCGGGACAGGGTTCTATGGCTACACCTTC. J is TRBJ1-2 and V is TRBV7-9; 9 bases agree with TRBD1. The CDR3 totals 15 residues. Per the germline V gene, CDR1 is SEHNR and CDR2 is FQNEAQ (reference sequence). The junction had 7 bases not matched to a gene; V was cut back by 4 bases and J by 4 bases.

The chain couples TRBV5-6 to TRBJ2-7; D gene uncertain. V was cut by 4 bases and J by 5 bases, with 13 bases left in between. The CDR3 extends over 13 amino acids. Germline V lookup: CDR1 SGHDT, CDR2 YYEEEE. CDR3 in amino acids: CASSRSFVNEQYF. In DNA form, the CDR3 reads TGTGCCAGCAGCCGGTCGTTTGTGAACGAGCAGTACTTC.

This chain uses TRBV4-3 with TRBJ1-2; 7 nucleotides agree with TRBD1. The CDR3 is 15 amino acids. The V gene's germline CDR1 is LGHNA and CDR2 YSLEER. The J segment lost 7 bases and the V segment lost 0 bases, leaving 8 bases of the junction unmatched. CDR3 in DNA: TGCGCCAGCAGCCAAGAAGACAGGGTGTGGATTGGCTACACCTTC. It yields the protein CASSQEDRVWIGYTF.

The chain couples TRBV27 to TRBJ2-7, with 7 bases identical to TRBD1. The CDR3 is made up of 14 amino acids. Germline CDR1 reads MNHEY; CDR2 reads SMNVEV (reference sequence). J lost 6 bases, V lost 3 bases, and 8 bases had no gene match. The CDR3 is CASSFRQGNGEQYF. CDR3 nucleotide sequence: TGTGCCAGCAGTTTTCGACAGGGCAACGGCGAGCAGTACTTC.

The genes are TRBV7-9 and TRBJ2-7; 7 bases are shared with TRBD2. Germline V CDR1 and CDR2: SEHNR, FQNEAQ (reference sequence). There are 16 residues in the CDR3. V was clipped by 2 bases and J by 7 bases; unmatched bases: 14. The CDR3 DNA reads as TGTGCCAGCAGCTTACTTAATCTGGCGGGAGCGCGTGAGCAGTACTTC. It encodes CASSLLNLAGAREQYF.

This rearrangement joins TRBV7-2 to TRBJ2-7; 10 bases fit TRBD1. This CDR3 is built from 14 residues. The V gene's germline CDR1 is SGHTA and CDR2 FQGNSA. Losses at the gene ends were 4 bases for V and 3 bases for J; bases not matched to a gene: 3. Written as DNA, the CDR3 is TGTGCCAGCAGCTCCCGGGACAGGGGCTACGAGCAGTACTTC. The encoded protein is CASSSRDRGYEQYF.

V gene TRBV7-7 combines with J gene TRBJ2-5; TRBD1 agrees at 9 bases. CDR1 and CDR2 from the germline V gene are SSHAT and FNYEAQ (reference sequence). The CDR3 covers 15 residues. The V segment lost 5 bases and the J segment 5 bases; nucleotides outside the gene matches: 9. The CDR3 region has the DNA TGTGCCAGCAGCCTCGGGACAGGGTACGCGGAGACCCAGTACTTC. This encodes CASSLGTGYAETQYF.

The CDR3 nucleotides are TGTGCCATCAGTGAGACACAGACAGGGTTATACGGAGCGGCATCTGGAAACACCATATATTTT. As protein: CAISETQTGLYGAASGNTIYF. The chain has TRBV10-3 and TRBJ1-3, with 7 nucleotides matching TRBD1. Germline V gene data show CDR1 as ENHRY and CDR2 as SYGVKD. V was pared by 2 bases and J by 1 base, with 20 bases of the junction left unmatched. There are 21 residues in the CDR3.

The CDR3 here is CASSTGLAGFNEQFF. CDR3 DNA: TGCGCCAGCAGTACGGGACTAGCTGGCTTCAATGAGCAGTTCTTC. The V call is TRBV5-1, the J call TRBJ2-1; TRBD2 matches 9 bases. Looked up from germline, CDR1 is SGHRS and CDR2 is YFSETQ. This CDR3 spans 15 amino acids. Germline trimming cut 5 bases from V and 6 bases from J; bases unmatched to any gene: 9.